These 12 T cell receptor beta chains were all obtained from the same sample, sequenced in a study of blood T cell repertoires in COVID-19. TCRdb keeps only in-frame clones here, not all; method: immunoSEQ multiplex PCR. The sample lists hundreds of thousands of clones; about 89% were seen once. Sequences were obtained from PBMCs or T cells enriched from blood (not recorded which). These receptors originate from a man aged 35 to 55 who had recovered from COVID-19.

CDR3 DNA: TGTGCCAGCAGCGTCCGAGCCGGGACAGGAGGGTACGAGCAGTACTTC. The encoded protein is CASSVRAGTGGYEQYF. The gene calls are TRBV7-6 and TRBJ2-7, with 8 bases fitting TRBD1. This CDR3 contains 16 residues. Germline V CDR1 and CDR2: SGHVS, FNYEAQ. Trimming at V came to 5 bases and at J to 4 bases, leaving 13 bases not matched to a gene.

This clone was observed a few times. The chain uses TRBV19 and TRBJ2-7, with a tentative D call TRBD2 (6 bases). The CDR3 is 14 residues long. Germline CDR1 reads LNHDA; CDR2 reads SQIVND (reference sequence). Trimming removed 4 bases from V and 1 base from J, with 11 bases in between. Here the CDR3 reads CASSSGGDSYEQYF. CDR3 coding DNA: TGTGCCAGTAGTAGCGGAGGGGATTCCTACGAGCAGTACTTC.

CDR3 sequence reads: CASRRTEFGNQPQHF. In DNA, the CDR3 is TGTGCCAGCAGAAGGACAGAATTCGGCAATCAGCCCCAGCATTTT. This chain connects TRBV27 to TRBJ1-5; maybe TRBD1 (6 bases). The V end lost 6 bases, the J end lost 2 bases, and 14 bases lay between the germline ends. There are 15 residues in the CDR3. Germline V gene data show CDR1 as MNHEY and CDR2 as SMNVEV (reference sequence).

The genes are TRBV27 and TRBJ1-2, with 10 bases aligning to TRBD1. The CDR3 runs to 18 residues. Per germline, CDR1 MNHEY and CDR2 SMNVEV (reference sequence). V gave up 2 bases and J gave up 2 bases; unmatched junction bases: 11. The CDR3, as DNA: TGTGCCAGCAGTTTAAGGGTACCTGGACAGGGGGTGAACTATGGCTACACCTTC. It specifies CASSLRVPGQGVNYGYTF.

The chain carries TRBV19 and TRBJ2-7; 7 nucleotides line up with TRBD1. CDR1 is LNHDA and CDR2 is SQIVND in the germline V gene (reference sequence). J was trimmed by 6 bases and V by 3 bases; bases with no gene match: 17. The CDR3 has 17 residues. DNA for the CDR3: TGTGCCAGTAGTATTAGGGGGACAGCCGCTTCGAGGGTCGAGCAGTACTTC. It codes for CASSIRGTAASRVEQYF.

The chain is built from TRBV7-6 and TRBJ2-7, with 8 bases that match TRBD2. After removal of 5 bases from V and 1 base from J, the junction contained 22 bases not matched to a gene. The V gene's germline CDR1 is SGHVS and CDR2 FNYEAQ. CDR3 size: 20 residues. DNA of the CDR3: TGTGCCAGCAGCCCACGCGGGGGGATCCTAGGGAGACAAGGGTCCTACGAGCAGTACTTC. This sequence encodes CASSPRGGILGRQGSYEQYF.

The count of this clone is one. One end of the junction fails to match germline, which may point to a read error. V and J are TRBV27 and TRBJ1-2; 7 bases line up with TRBD1. The CDR3 has 14 amino acids. CDR1 MNHEY and CDR2 SMNVEV come from the germline V gene (reference sequence). CDR3 DNA: TGTGCCAACAGTTCCGCAGGGGGTTGGTATGGCTACACCTTC. Translation gives CANSSAGGWYGYTF.

V is TRBV18 and J is TRBJ2-1; TRBD2 aligns across 10 bases. The germline V gene has CDR1 KGHSH and CDR2 LQKENI. Trimming at V came to 0 bases and at J to 8 bases, leaving 4 bases not matched to a gene. CDR3 length: 15 amino acids. The CDR3 spells CASSPPSGRRDEQFF. The CDR3 DNA sequence: TGTGCCAGCTCACCACCTAGCGGGAGGCGGGATGAGCAGTTCTTC. Together with reference TRBV18 and TRBJ2-1, the CDR3 gives the full variable domain: NAGVMQNPRHLVRRRGQEARLRCSPMKGHSHVYWYRQLPEEGLKFMVYLQKENIIDESGMPKERFSAEFPKEGPSILRIQQVVRGDSAAYFCASSPPSGRRDEQFFGPGTRLTVL.

The chain's CDR3 is CASSADRDTDTQYF. In DNA form, the CDR3 reads TGTGCCAGCAGCGCAGACAGAGATACAGATACGCAGTATTTT. This chain connects TRBV9 to TRBJ2-3, with D maybe TRBD1 (5 bases). Trimming removed 3 bases from V and 3 bases from J, with 11 bases in between. The germline CDR1 and CDR2 sequences are SGDLS and YYNGEE. CDR3 size: 14 residues.

This rearrangement joins TRBV11-2 to TRBJ2-7, with a possible D match to TRBD1 (5 bases). The CDR3 contains 13 residues. The V gene lost 0 bases and the J gene lost 6 bases, with 9 bases spanning the gap. Per the germline V gene, CDR1 is SGHAT and CDR2 is FQNNGV. CDR3 sequence (DNA): TGTGCCAGCAGCTTAGACAGGGTAGGCGAGCAGTACTTC. It translates to CASSLDRVGEQYF.

This chain connects TRBV28 to TRBJ1-5; 10 bases map to TRBD1. The germline CDR1 and CDR2 sequences are MDHEN and SYDVKM. The J segment lost 3 bases and the V segment lost 3 bases, leaving 14 bases of the junction unmatched. The CDR3 consists of 19 residues. CDR3 sequence: CASSFGDRGPISTNQPQHF. For the CDR3, the DNA is TGTGCCAGCAGTTTTGGGGACAGGGGCCCAATTAGTACCAATCAGCCCCAGCATTTT.

V and J are TRBV19 and TRBJ1-6; 9 nucleotides agree with TRBD1. CDR1 is LNHDA, CDR2 SQIVND, per germline (reference sequence). The CDR3 runs to 17 residues. Germline trimming cut 6 bases from V and 7 bases from J; bases unmatched to any gene: 13. CDR3 bases: TGTGCCAGTAGCCTAGAGGGACCGGGACAGGGAAATTCACCCCTCCACTTT. Its protein is CASSLEGPGQGNSPLHF.